The clone carrying this T cell receptor beta chain was observed a few times. As yet, its antigen is unknown. The data stem from a study of T-cell memory formation after mild COVID-19. Germline CDR1 is ENHRY and CDR2 is SYGVKD. CDR3 length equals 14 residues. V shed 2 bases, J shed 4 bases, and the junction held 2 bases outside the gene matches. General study findings and limits: In pre-infection memory, a portion of responding clones appeared, which suggested that cross-reactive memory joined. Shrinking CD4+ clones resided mostly in CM and EM, and CD8+ ones in EMRA.

TCRdb re-analysed the 5' RACE reads in MiXCR, keeping a single row per CDR3 protein. The sample holds 300,000 to 350,000 distinct CDR3 sequences, roughly 19% seen once. The chain employs TRBV10-3 and TRBJ1-5; 7 bases map to TRBD1. The sequenced sample was PBMCs or a T cell subset sorted from them (not recorded which). The receptor comes from a man aged 18-30 years who had mild COVID-19 (a few samples of this study predate the infection). Cell type and time point are not known. CDR3 sequence reads: CAISEPDRNQPQHF. The DNA for the CDR3 is TGTGCCATCAGTGAGCCGGACAGGAATCAGCCCCAGCATTTT.